The 17 T cell receptor beta chains below come from one sample, sequenced in a study of cytomegalovirus exposure and HLA in healthy donors. TCRdb's copy holds only in-frame clones and misses some; the assay was immunoSEQ multiplex PCR. Of over 55,000 clones in the sample, more than 90% were seen once. Source material: PBMCs. Source of these receptors: a man aged 18 to 30 in good health and CMV-seronegative.

The J gene is TRBJ2-3, the V gene TRBV11-2, with D possibly being TRBD2 (5 bases). V was clipped by 2 bases and J by 2 bases, with 14 bases between them. The CDR3 runs to 16 residues. Per germline, CDR1 SGHAT and CDR2 FQNNGV. CDR3 residues: CASSLQERPFTDTQYF. The CDR3, as DNA: TGTGCCAGCAGCTTACAAGAGCGGCCCTTCACAGATACGCAGTATTTT. Supplemented by reference TRBV11-2 and TRBJ2-3, the full variable domain reads EAGVAQSPRYKIIEKRQSVAFWCNPISGHATLYWYQQILGQGPKLLIQFQNNGVVDDSQLPKDRFSAERLKGVDSTLKIQPAKLEDSAVYLCASSLQERPFTDTQYFGPGTRLTVL.

V and J are TRBV14 and TRBJ2-3; D may be TRBD1 (6 bases). V was shortened by 4 bases and J by 3 bases, with 11 bases between the two germline ends. CDR1 and CDR2 from the germline V gene are SGHDN and FVKESK. This CDR3 is 14 amino acids long. CDR3: CASSRQVATDTQYF. As DNA, the CDR3 is TGTGCCAGCAGCCGACAGGTAGCTACAGATACGCAGTATTTT.

The chain links TRBV7-9 to TRBJ1-1, with D maybe TRBD1 (6 bases). Germline V CDR1 and CDR2: SEHNR, FQNEAQ (reference sequence). Trimming stripped 1 base from V and 5 bases from J, with 11 bases between. This CDR3 has 14 amino acids. CDR3 loop: CASSLDRVRTEAFF. The CDR3 DNA is TGTGCCAGCAGCTTAGACAGGGTGCGGACTGAAGCTTTCTTT.

This sequence joins TRBV2 and TRBJ2-7; 11 bases agree with TRBD2. Germline V gene lookup returns CDR1 SNHLY and CDR2 FYNNEI. The CDR3 loop spans 15 amino acids. The J segment lost 2 bases and the V segment lost 5 bases, leaving 5 bases of the junction unmatched. CDR3 sequence: CASSTSSGRTYEQYF. Here the CDR3 DNA reads TGTGCCAGCAGTACCTCTAGCGGGAGGACCTACGAGCAGTACTTC.

The V gene is TRBV10-3, the J gene TRBJ2-2; 7 positions match TRBD2. CDR1 ENHRY and CDR2 SYGVKD come from the germline V gene. The CDR3 extends over 16 amino acids. J was trimmed by 6 bases and V by 1 base; bases with no gene match: 8. CDR3 in DNA: TGTGCCATCAGTGAGTTATCTGCCACTAGCGCCGGGGAGCTGTTTTTT. Protein product: CAISELSATSAGELFF.

This clone came up once. This chain joins TRBV7-9 and TRBJ2-6; 7 nucleotides match TRBD2. The length of the CDR3 is 19 residues. J lost 4 bases, V lost 5 bases, and 17 bases had no gene match. Germline CDR1 and CDR2: SEHNR and FQNEAQ (reference sequence). CDR3 nucleotide sequence: TGTGCCAGCAGCAAAATATGGGGGGGTCGGGTGCCCGGGGCCAACGTCCTGACTTTC. Encoded protein: CASSKIWGGRVPGANVLTF. Supplemented by reference TRBV7-9 and TRBJ2-6, the full variable domain reads DTGVSQNPRHKITKRGQNVTFRCDPISEHNRLYWYRQTLGQGPEFLTYFQNEAQLEKSRLLSDRFSAERPKGSFSTLEIQRTEQGDSAMYLCASSKIWGGRVPGANVLTFGAGSRLTVL.

J is TRBJ2-7 and V is TRBV2; D is perhaps TRBD2 (6 bases). CDR3 length: 15 amino acids. CDR1 SNHLY and CDR2 FYNNEI come from the germline V gene. V was clipped by 4 bases and J by 0 bases, with 13 bases between them. The CDR3 nucleotides read TGTGCCAGCAGTGTTAGCGTGGGGGGCTCCTACGAGCAGTACTTC. Protein product: CASSVSVGGSYEQYF.

The V gene is TRBV7-9, the J gene TRBJ2-1, with 11 nucleotides matching TRBD2. V dropped 1 base and J dropped 4; count of bases not matched to a gene: 6. The CDR3 extends over 17 amino acids. Germline values: CDR1 SEHNR, CDR2 FQNEAQ (reference sequence). The CDR3 coding sequence is TGTGCCAGCAGCTTAGATAATTGGACTAGCGGGTACAATGAGCAGTTCTTC. Its translation: CASSLDNWTSGYNEQFF. Full variable domain (rest looked up from reference TRBV7-9 and TRBJ2-1): DTGVSQNPRHKITKRGQNVTFRCDPISEHNRLYWYRQTLGQGPEFLTYFQNEAQLEKSRLLSDRFSAERPKGSFSTLEIQRTEQGDSAMYLCASSLDNWTSGYNEQFFGPGTRLTVL.

The chain has TRBV4-2 and TRBJ2-7, with TRBD2 matching over 9 bases. Per the germline V gene, CDR1 is LGHNA and CDR2 is YNFKEQ. This CDR3 has 16 amino acids. The junction had 8 bases not matched to a gene; V was cut back by 0 bases and J by 5 bases. CDR3 sequence: CASSQDWAGGPHEQYF. For the CDR3, the DNA is TGTGCCAGCAGCCAAGATTGGGCGGGAGGGCCCCACGAGCAGTACTTC.

The CDR3 protein is CASSNAGTGYNEQFF. CDR3 nucleotide sequence: TGCGCCAGCAGCAACGCCGGGACAGGCTACAATGAGCAGTTCTTC. This rearrangement joins TRBV5-1 to TRBJ2-1, with 8 bases matching TRBD1. V trimming: 4 bases; J trimming: 3 bases; junction bases outside the gene matches: 6. This CDR3 is 15 amino acids long. Per the germline V gene, CDR1 is SGHRS and CDR2 is YFSETQ. Based on the CDR3 plus reference TRBV5-1 and TRBJ2-1, the full variable domain is KAGVTQTPRYLIKTRGQQVTLSCSPISGHRSVSWYQQTPGQGLQFLFEYFSETQRNKGNFPGRFSGRQFSNSRSEMNVSTLELGDSALYLCASSNAGTGYNEQFFGPGTRLTVL.

This clone was found once. The genes are TRBV2 and TRBJ1-1, with 7 bases matching TRBD1. The J segment lost 10 bases and the V segment lost 10 bases, leaving 18 bases of the junction unmatched. The CDR3 consists of 14 residues. The V gene's germline CDR1 is SNHLY and CDR2 FYNNEI. CDR3 protein: CAKKGAGVQLLAFF. In DNA, the CDR3 is TGTGCCAAAAAGGGGGCAGGGGTTCAGCTATTAGCTTTCTTT.

This chain joins TRBV7-2 and TRBJ2-1, with 14 nucleotides matching TRBD2. The CDR3 extends over 18 amino acids. Losses at the gene ends were 5 bases for V and 0 bases for J; bases not matched to a gene: 6. Germline V gene sequence: CDR1 SGHTA, CDR2 FQGNSA. The DNA for the CDR3 is TGTGCCAGCAGCAGTGGACTAGCGGGAGGAAGCTCCTACAATGAGCAGTTCTTC. This sequence encodes CASSSGLAGGSSYNEQFF.

V and J are TRBV7-9 and TRBJ2-1; perhaps TRBD1 as D (6 bases). Germline assignment: CDR1 SEHNR and CDR2 FQNEAQ (reference sequence). V was cut by 1 base and J by 4 bases, with 14 bases left in between. This CDR3 spans 16 amino acids. CDR3 in DNA: TGTGCCAGCAGCTTAGTACAGCTAAGGGGGTACAATGAGCAGTTCTTC. Translated: CASSLVQLRGYNEQFF.

This sequence joins TRBV11-2 and TRBJ2-3; no definite D call. Trimming left V 5 bases short and J 0 bases short, with 12 bases between. CDR1 and CDR2 from the germline V gene are SGHAT and FQNNGV. The CDR3 extends over 15 amino acids. The CDR3 bases are TGTGCCAGCAGCAGCGACTTTCCTAGCACAGATACGCAGTATTTT. The encoded protein is CASSSDFPSTDTQYF. The whole variable domain, remainder taken from reference TRBV11-2 and TRBJ2-3, is EAGVAQSPRYKIIEKRQSVAFWCNPISGHATLYWYQQILGQGPKLLIQFQNNGVVDDSQLPKDRFSAERLKGVDSTLKIQPAKLEDSAVYLCASSSDFPSTDTQYFGPGTRLTVL.

The chain recombines TRBV18 with TRBJ2-7; TRBD2 matches 8 bases. Germline V gives CDR1 KGHSH, CDR2 LQKENI. The CDR3 is made up of 15 amino acids. The V gene end was trimmed by 3 bases and the J gene end by 4 bases; junction bases not matched to a gene: 8. CDR3 DNA: TGTGCCAGCTCACCCGCTGGAGGCGGGAGGTACGAGCAGTACTTC. It encodes CASSPAGGGRYEQYF.

This chain uses TRBV18 with TRBJ2-5, with TRBD2 matching over 7 bases. This CDR3 region has 16 residues. Losses at the gene ends were 3 bases for V and 2 bases for J; bases not matched to a gene: 9. CDR1 and CDR2 from the germline V gene are KGHSH and LQKENI. The CDR3 nucleotides are TGTGCCAGCTCACCTAACCACGGGGGAGGGCAAGAGACCCAGTACTTC. This codes for CASSPNHGGGQETQYF.

The V gene is TRBV4-1, the J gene TRBJ2-3; D unresolved. Germline V gives CDR1 MGHRA, CDR2 YSYEKL. CDR3 length equals 15 residues. With 5 bases removed from V and 1 base from J, the gap between germline ends came to 13 bases. The CDR3, as DNA: TGCGCCAGCAGCGCTGAGCACAGAGGCACAGATACGCAGTATTTT. This encodes CASSAEHRGTDTQYF.